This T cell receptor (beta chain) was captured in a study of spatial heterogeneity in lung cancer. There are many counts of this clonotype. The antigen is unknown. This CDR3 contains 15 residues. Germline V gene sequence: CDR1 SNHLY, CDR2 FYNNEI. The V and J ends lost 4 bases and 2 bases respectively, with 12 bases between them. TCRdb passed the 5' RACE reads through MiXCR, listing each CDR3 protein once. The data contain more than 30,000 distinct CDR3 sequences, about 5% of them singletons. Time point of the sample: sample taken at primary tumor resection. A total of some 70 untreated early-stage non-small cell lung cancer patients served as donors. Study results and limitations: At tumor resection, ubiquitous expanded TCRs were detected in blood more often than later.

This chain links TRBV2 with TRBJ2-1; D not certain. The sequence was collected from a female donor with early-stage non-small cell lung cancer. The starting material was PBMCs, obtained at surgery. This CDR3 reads CASSGPGLPYNEQFF. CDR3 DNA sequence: TGTGCCAGCAGTGGGCCAGGCCTCCCCTACAATGAGCAGTTCTTC.